The rows below give T cell receptor beta chains drawn from one sample of a study of T-cell memory formation after mild COVID-19. TCRdb called the 5' RACE reads again in MiXCR, with one record for every CDR3 protein. The sample shows tens of thousands of distinct CDR3 sequences, less than 15% of them seen only once. Material: PBMCs or a T cell subset sorted from them (not recorded which). These receptors all stem from an adult woman who had mild COVID-19 (a few samples of this study predate the infection). Cell type and time point are not known. CDR3s include the opening cysteine and the closing phenylalanine or tryptophan. The order of the fields is clone size, V gene, CDR3 length, D gene, J gene, CDR3 DNA, CDR3 protein. D genes are given only for firm matches. Size is omitted from some rows. Given values are once, few, many or a class for expanded clones.

>many|TRBV5-1|16|TRBD1|TRBJ1-6
TGCGCCAGCAGCGAAGACGGGACAGGTCGTAAGGGACCCCTCCACTTT
CASSEDGTGRKGPLHF
>many|TRBV10-3|13|NA|TRBJ1-2
TGTGCCATCAGTGGGGAGGGACGCTATGGCTACACCTTC
CAISGEGRYGYTF
>many|TRBV3-1|15|TRBD1|TRBJ2-7
TGTGCCAGCAGCTCCCGCGACAGGGGTTTCCACGAGCAGTACTTC
CASSSRDRGFHEQYF
>many|TRBV7-6|17|TRBD2|TRBJ2-7
TGTGCCAGCAGCTTAGGACTAGCGGGAGCCGTTGACTACGAGCAGTACTTC
CASSLGLAGAVDYEQYF
>many|TRBV18|17|TRBD1|TRBJ2-1
TGTGCCAGCTCACCACTCCGGACAGGGGGTATCTACAATGAGCAGTTCTTC
CASSPLRTGGIYNEQFF
>many|TRBV9|14|NA|TRBJ2-7
TGTGCCAGCAGCGTAGACGGCAGCTCCTACGAGCAGTACTTC
CASSVDGSSYEQYF
>medium-sized|TRBV5-1|15|NA|TRBJ2-4
TGCGCCAGCAGCTTGGACATGGGAGCCAAAAACATTCAGTACTTC
CASSLDMGAKNIQYF
>many|TRBV7-9|18|TRBD1|TRBJ1-1
TGTGCCAGCAGCTTCTCCCGGGACAGGGCCGGAATGAACACTGAAGCTTTCTTT
CASSFSRDRAGMNTEAFF
>many|TRBV18|17|TRBD2|TRBJ2-1
TGTGCCAGCTCACCACGGAGCGGGAGCGGTGAGGACAATGAGCAGTTCTTC
CASSPRSGSGEDNEQFF
>NA|TRBV7-6|13|NA|TRBJ2-7
TGTGCCAGCAGCTTTGGCAGTAACTACGAGCAGTACTTC
CASSFGSNYEQYF
>many|TRBV24-1|13|TRBD1|TRBJ2-7
TGTGCCACCAGTGACAGACAGGGGAGCGAGCAGTACTTC
CATSDRQGSEQYF
>many|TRBV5-1|15|TRBD2|TRBJ2-7
TGCGCCAGCAGCCAAAAAGCGGGGGAGTATAGAGAGCAGTACTTC
CASSQKAGEYREQYF
>many|TRBV5-1|14|NA|TRBJ2-3
TGCGCCAGCAGCTTGAAAGGAGAACCAGATACGCAGTATTTT
CASSLKGEPDTQYF
>NA|TRBV6-5|15|TRBD1|TRBJ1-1
TGTGCCAGCAGCAGGGACAGCCGTGGGAGTACTGAAGCTTTCTTT
CASSRDSRGSTEAFF
>many|TRBV28|15|NA|TRBJ1-4
TGTGCCAGCAGGGCTGAGGACACAACTAATGAAAAACTGTTTTTT
CASRAEDTTNEKLFF
>many|TRBV12-3/TRBV12-4|17|TRBD1|TRBJ2-7
TGTGCCAGCAGTTTAGTGCTCCCGGGACAGGGGAGGTACGAGCAGTACTTC
CASSLVLPGQGRYEQYF
>many|TRBV2|12|NA|TRBJ1-3
TGTGCCAGAAAGGGGTCTGGAAACACCATATATTTT
CARKGSGNTIYF
>NA|TRBV3-1|12|TRBD2|TRBJ2-7
TGTGCCAGCAGCCAAGAAGCGGGAGGGCAGTACTTC
CASSQEAGGQYF
>many|TRBV3-1|11|NA|TRBJ2-7
TGTGCCACAACCAGGGGTTCCGAGCAGTACTTC
CATTRGSEQYF
>many|TRBV24-1|16|TRBD1|TRBJ2-3
TGTGCCACCAGTGACCCTGACAGGGGGAACACAGATACGCAGTATTTT
CATSDPDRGNTDTQYF
>NA|TRBV3-1|14|NA|TRBJ1-2
TGTGCCAGCAGCCACAGGGAATCGAAAAGAGGCTACACCTTC
CASSHRESKRGYTF
>many|TRBV23-1|13|TRBD1|TRBJ2-5
TGCGCCAGCAGACCGGGACAGAAAGAGACCCAGTACTTC
CASRPGQKETQYF
>many|TRBV20-1|14|NA|TRBJ1-3
TGCAGTGCTAGAGATTCCGGCTCTGGAAACACCATATATTTT
CSARDSGSGNTIYF
>many|TRBV5-1|14|NA|TRBJ1-4
TGCGCCAGCAGCGACAATCCAACTAATGAAAAACTGTTTTTT
CASSDNPTNEKLFF
>medium-sized|TRBV5-1|14|NA|TRBJ2-7
TGCGCCAGCAGCGCGGCCGTCGGGGTTGGGGAGCAGTACTTC
CASSAAVGVGEQYF
>many|TRBV4-1|16|NA|TRBJ2-3
TGCGCCAGCAGCCAACCGAGTAACGCCGGCACAGATACGCAGTATTTT
CASSQPSNAGTDTQYF
>NA|TRBV14|11|NA|TRBJ2-1
TGTGCCAGCAGCATGTACAATGAGCAGTTCTTC
CASSMYNEQFF
>NA|TRBV12-3/TRBV12-4|14|NA|TRBJ1-3
TGTGCCAGCAGCTTCCCGACAGCTCCGAGCACCATATATTTT
CASSFPTAPSTIYF
>many|TRBV4-3|18|TRBD2|TRBJ2-7
TGCGCCAGCAGCCAACTCCCGGGAGGAGCGGGAGCGCCCTACGAGCAGTACTTC
CASSQLPGGAGAPYEQYF
>many|TRBV27|16|TRBD2|TRBJ2-7
TGTGCCAGCAGTTTAGCTGGGGGAGGGTTGCCCTACGAGCAGTACTTC
CASSLAGGGLPYEQYF
>NA|TRBV2|15|TRBD1|TRBJ2-7
TGTGCCAGCACCCCTTGGGGACAGGGTGGATACGAGCAGTACTTC
CASTPWGQGGYEQYF
>many|TRBV19|14|TRBD2|TRBJ2-7
TGTGCCAGTAGTATCCAAGCGGGGCCCTACGAGCAGTACTTC
CASSIQAGPYEQYF
>many|TRBV4-1|15|NA|TRBJ2-3
TGCGCCAGCAGCCAAGATAAGGGGGGCTCAGATACGCAGTATTTT
CASSQDKGGSDTQYF
>medium-sized|TRBV24-1|16|TRBD1|TRBJ2-1
TGTGCCACCAGTGGGATCCGGGACAGATCGGACAATGAGCAGTTCTTC
CATSGIRDRSDNEQFF
>many|TRBV5-1|14|NA|TRBJ2-7
TGCGCCAGCAGCCAAACAGTTGCCACCTACGAGCAGTACTTC
CASSQTVATYEQYF
>many|TRBV12-3/TRBV12-4|14|TRBD1|TRBJ2-7
TGTGCCAGCAAGCCGGGACAGGGTTCCTACGAGCAGTACTTC
CASKPGQGSYEQYF
>many|TRBV19|13|NA|TRBJ1-2
TGTGCCAGTAGTATTGGGGGATACGATGGCTACACCTTC
CASSIGGYDGYTF
>many|TRBV20-1|11|NA|TRBJ1-1
TGCAGTGCTAGGGCGAACACTGAAGCTTTCTTT
CSARANTEAFF
>NA|TRBV7-9|15|TRBD1|TRBJ2-5
TGTGCCAGCAGCTTCGGCACAGGGGCCCAAGAGACCCAGTACTTC
CASSFGTGAQETQYF
>many|TRBV7-2|11|NA|TRBJ1-2
TGTGCCAGCAGCTTAGGTAATCGCTACACCTTC
CASSLGNRYTF
>many|TRBV12-3/TRBV12-4|15|NA|TRBJ2-7
TGTGCCAGCAGTGCTGGGGCGGTGCTCTCCTACGAGCAGTACTTC
CASSAGAVLSYEQYF
>many|TRBV27|13|TRBD1|TRBJ1-5
TGTGCCAGCAGTTTACAGGGGGCGCAGCCCCAGCATTTT
CASSLQGAQPQHF
>many|TRBV12-3/TRBV12-4|16|NA|TRBJ1-2
TGTGCCAGCAGTTTATGGCAGGACACCCCAAGTAGTGGCTACACCTTC
CASSLWQDTPSSGYTF
>many|TRBV7-9|13|NA|TRBJ1-6
TGTGCCAGCAGCTTAGACTTTGGATCACCCCTCCACTTT
CASSLDFGSPLHF
>many|TRBV27|14|NA|TRBJ2-1
TGTGCCAGCAGTTCCCTAACTAGCTTAAGTGAGCAGTTCTTC
CASSSLTSLSEQFF
>NA|TRBV2|13|TRBD2|TRBJ2-5
TGTGCCAGCAGCGGACTAGCGGAGGAGACCCAGTACTTC
CASSGLAEETQYF
>NA|TRBV12-3/TRBV12-4|12|NA|TRBJ2-7
TGTGCCAGCAGTTTATCGAGGGTAGAGCAGTACTTC
CASSLSRVEQYF
>NA|TRBV7-6|13|NA|TRBJ2-4
TGTGCCAGCAGCTTGGGGCAGGGTTCCCCCCGACTGTTC
CASSLGQGSPRLF
>many|TRBV7-2|15|TRBD1|TRBJ1-6
TGTGCCAGCAGCTCGTCCAGGGGGCGGAATTCACCCCTCCACTTT
CASSSSRGRNSPLHF
>few|TRBV25-1|11|TRBD1|TRBJ1-2
TGTGCCAGCCGGACAGGGAATGGCTACACCTTC
CASRTGNGYTF
>many|TRBV11-2|13|TRBD1|TRBJ1-2
TGTGCCAGCAGCACTGGACAGGTCTATGGCTACACCTTC
CASSTGQVYGYTF
>many|TRBV10-3|18|NA|TRBJ2-7
TGTGCCATCAGTGAGGGATCGTCGGGCGGATTTGAGGACTACGAGCAGTACTTC
CAISEGSSGGFEDYEQYF
>many|TRBV19|17|NA|TRBJ1-5
TGTGCCAGCCGCCCCGGAGGGGGGGCGAATAGCAATCAGCCCCAGCATTTT
CASRPGGGANSNQPQHF
>many|TRBV27|15|TRBD1|TRBJ2-5
TGTGCCAGCAGTTCCGCCCCGGACAGGGTGGGGGCCCAGTACTTC
CASSSAPDRVGAQYF
>NA|TRBV3-1|14|NA|TRBJ2-1
TGTGCCAGCAGCCAGTCTGGGCACTACAATGAGCAGTTCTTC
CASSQSGHYNEQFF
>few|TRBV27|16|TRBD2|TRBJ2-2
TGTGCCAGCAGTGCTCTAGCGGGGGGAAACACCGGGGAGCTGTTTTTT
CASSALAGGNTGELFF
>many|TRBV9|15|TRBD1|TRBJ1-2
TGTGCCAGCAGCGCTCACGGACAGGGTAACTATGGCTACACCTTC
CASSAHGQGNYGYTF
>many|TRBV25-1|16|NA|TRBJ2-2
TGTGCCAGCAGTGAGATCGCGGAGGGGAGAACCGGGGAGCTGTTTTTT
CASSEIAEGRTGELFF
>many|TRBV5-5|16|NA|TRBJ1-2
TGTGCCAGCAGCTTGGCTGCTTTGAATCTTAACTATGGCTACACCTTC
CASSLAALNLNYGYTF